This paragraph covers one T cell receptor (beta chain) sequence. Its antigen remains unknown. The sample comes from a study of regulatory T cells in long-lasting Graves disease. Study observations and caveats: Persistent patients shared 2,500 to 3,000 public clonotypes among themselves. Newly diagnosed patients shared fewer, at more than 850.

Construction of the TCR beta libraries employed iRepertoire HTBI primers in conjunction with Arm-PCR of CDR3 regions. TCRdb passed the multiplex PCR reads through MiXCR, listing each CDR3 protein once. The repertoire has some 350,000 distinct CDR3 sequences, around 15% of them found once; the top ten carry roughly 21%. Noted time point: newly diagnosed GD, antithyroid drugs for less than 3 months. Isolated PBMC RNA provided the starting material for the TCR library. Germline CDR1 reads DFQATT; CDR2 reads SNEGSKA (reference sequence). The CDR3 spans 17 residues. Trimming cost V 4 bases and J 3 bases; bases outside gene matches: 11. Separately, the same data were catalogued under a study of T cells in Graves' hyperthyroidism and ophthalmopathy. From that second work: HTBI primers were employed in a first-round RT-PCR of the TCR CDR3. Ophthalmopathy cases were set apart from stable hyperthyroidism by a 13 V-J model.

The specimen was peripheral blood mononuclear cells (PBMCs), collected at new diagnosis, from a patient treated with antithyroid drugs. V is TRBV20-1 and J is TRBJ2-5; TRBD2 agrees at 13 bases. The TCR comes from a woman between 18 and 29 years old with Graves disease. The CDR3 bases are TGCAGTGCTACTAAAAGCGGACTAGCGGGAGCGAAAGAGACCCAGTACTTC. Encoded protein: CSATKSGLAGAKETQYF.